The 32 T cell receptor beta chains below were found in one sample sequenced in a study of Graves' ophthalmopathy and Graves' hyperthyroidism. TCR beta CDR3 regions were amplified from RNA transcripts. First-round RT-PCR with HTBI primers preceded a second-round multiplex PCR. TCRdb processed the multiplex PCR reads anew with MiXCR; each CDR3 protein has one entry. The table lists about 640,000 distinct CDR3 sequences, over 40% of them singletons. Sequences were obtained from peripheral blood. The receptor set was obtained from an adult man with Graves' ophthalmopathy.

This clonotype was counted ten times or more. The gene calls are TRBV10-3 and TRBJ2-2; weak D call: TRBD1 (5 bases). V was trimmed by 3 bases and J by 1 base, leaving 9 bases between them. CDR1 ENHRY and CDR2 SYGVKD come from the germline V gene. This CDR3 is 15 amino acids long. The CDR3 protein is CAISDAQGNTGELFF. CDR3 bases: TGTGCCATCAGTGATGCCCAGGGGAACACCGGGGAGCTGTTTTTT.

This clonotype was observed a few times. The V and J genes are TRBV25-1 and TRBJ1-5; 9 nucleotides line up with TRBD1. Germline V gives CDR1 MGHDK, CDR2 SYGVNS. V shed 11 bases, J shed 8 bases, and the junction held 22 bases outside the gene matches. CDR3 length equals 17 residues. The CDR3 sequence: CAWSDRLGQGASEPQHF. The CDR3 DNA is TGTGCCTGGAGTGACCGATTGGGACAGGGCGCGTCGGAGCCCCAGCATTTT. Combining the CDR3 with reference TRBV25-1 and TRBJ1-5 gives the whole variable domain EADIYQTPRYLVIGTGKKITLECSQTMGHDKMYWYQQDPGMELHLIHYSYGVNSTEKGDLSSESTVSRIRTEHFPLTLESARPSHTSQYLCAWSDRLGQGASEPQHFGDGTRLSIL.

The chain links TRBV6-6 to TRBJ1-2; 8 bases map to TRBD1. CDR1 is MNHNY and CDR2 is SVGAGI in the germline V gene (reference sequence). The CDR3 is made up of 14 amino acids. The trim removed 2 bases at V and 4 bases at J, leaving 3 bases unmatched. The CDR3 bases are TGTGCCAGCAGTTACAGGGACAGGCTCTATGGCTACACCTTC. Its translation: CASSYRDRLYGYTF.

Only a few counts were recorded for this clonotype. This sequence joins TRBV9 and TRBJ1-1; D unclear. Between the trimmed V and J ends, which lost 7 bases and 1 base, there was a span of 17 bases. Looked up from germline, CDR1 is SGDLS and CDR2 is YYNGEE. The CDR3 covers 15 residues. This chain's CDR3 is CASSPSSRTNTEAFF. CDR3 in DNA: TGTGCCAGCTCACCATCGTCGAGAACGAACACTGAAGCTTTCTTT.

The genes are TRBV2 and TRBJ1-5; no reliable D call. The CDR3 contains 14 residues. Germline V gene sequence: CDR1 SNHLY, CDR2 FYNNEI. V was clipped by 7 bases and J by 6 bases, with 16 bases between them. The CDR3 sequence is CASKPSQDGQPQHF. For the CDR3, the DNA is TGTGCCAGCAAACCCAGCCAGGACGGTCAGCCCCAGCATTTT.

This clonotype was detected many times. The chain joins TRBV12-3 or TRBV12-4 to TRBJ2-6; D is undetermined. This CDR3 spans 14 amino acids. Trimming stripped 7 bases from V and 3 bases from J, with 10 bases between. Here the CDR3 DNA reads TGTGCCAGCACCGCCCTCCTTGGGGCCAACGTCCTGACTTTC. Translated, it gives CASTALLGANVLTF.

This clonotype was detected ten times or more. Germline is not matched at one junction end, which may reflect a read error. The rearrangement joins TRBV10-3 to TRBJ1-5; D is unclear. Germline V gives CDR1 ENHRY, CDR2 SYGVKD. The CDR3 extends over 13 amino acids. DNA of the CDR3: TGTGCCAGCAGTGAGCCGGTCAATCAGCCCCAGCATTTT. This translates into CASSEPVNQPQHF.

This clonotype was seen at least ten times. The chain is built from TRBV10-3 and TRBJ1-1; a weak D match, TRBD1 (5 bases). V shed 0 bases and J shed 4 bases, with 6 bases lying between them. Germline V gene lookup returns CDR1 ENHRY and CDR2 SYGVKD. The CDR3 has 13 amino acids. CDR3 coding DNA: TGTGCCATCAGTGAGTCGGGGCCCACTGAAGCTTTCTTT. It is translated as CAISESGPTEAFF.

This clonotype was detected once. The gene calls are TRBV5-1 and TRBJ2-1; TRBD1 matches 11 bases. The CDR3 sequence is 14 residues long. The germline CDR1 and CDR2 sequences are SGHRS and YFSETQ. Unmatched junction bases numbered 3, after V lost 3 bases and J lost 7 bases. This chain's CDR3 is CASSYGQGANEQFF. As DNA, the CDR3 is TGCGCCAGCAGCTATGGACAGGGGGCGAATGAGCAGTTCTTC.

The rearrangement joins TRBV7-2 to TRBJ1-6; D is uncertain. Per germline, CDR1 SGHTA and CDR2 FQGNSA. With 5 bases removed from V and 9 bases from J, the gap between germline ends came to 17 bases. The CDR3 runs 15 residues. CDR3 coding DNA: TGTGCCAGCAGCCCTTACCGCCCGGGCGCTTCACCCCTCCACTTT. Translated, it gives CASSPYRPGASPLHF.

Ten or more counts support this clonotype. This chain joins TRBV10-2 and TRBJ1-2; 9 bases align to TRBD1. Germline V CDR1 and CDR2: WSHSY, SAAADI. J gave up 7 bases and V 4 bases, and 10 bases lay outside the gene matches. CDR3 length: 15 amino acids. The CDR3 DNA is TGCGCCAGCAGTGCAGACGGACAGGGGTCAGCTGGCTACACCTTC. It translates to CASSADGQGSAGYTF.

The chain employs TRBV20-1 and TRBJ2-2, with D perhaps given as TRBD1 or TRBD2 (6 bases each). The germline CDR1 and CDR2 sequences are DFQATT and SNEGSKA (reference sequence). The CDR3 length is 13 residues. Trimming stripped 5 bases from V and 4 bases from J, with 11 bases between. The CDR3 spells CSARTAGTGELFF. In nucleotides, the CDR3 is TGCAGTGCTCGGACAGCGGGCACCGGGGAGCTGTTTTTT.

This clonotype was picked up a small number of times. The CDR3 loop is CASTRREEGRNQPQHF. CDR3 DNA sequence: TGTGCCAGCACTAGGCGGGAGGAGGGGCGAAATCAGCCCCAGCATTTT. The V and J genes are TRBV9 and TRBJ1-5, with a possible D match to TRBD1 (5 bases). The V end was cut by 6 bases, the J end by 4 bases, with 20 bases between. From germline, CDR1 is SGDLS and CDR2 YYNGEE. The CDR3 spans 16 residues.

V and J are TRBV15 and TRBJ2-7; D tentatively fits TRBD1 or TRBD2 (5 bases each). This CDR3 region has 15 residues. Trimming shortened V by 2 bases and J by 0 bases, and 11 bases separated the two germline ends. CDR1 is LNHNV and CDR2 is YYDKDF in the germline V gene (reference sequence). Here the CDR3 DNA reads TGTGCCACCAGCAGACGGGACCCTAGCTCCTACGAGCAGTACTTC. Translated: CATSRRDPSSYEQYF.

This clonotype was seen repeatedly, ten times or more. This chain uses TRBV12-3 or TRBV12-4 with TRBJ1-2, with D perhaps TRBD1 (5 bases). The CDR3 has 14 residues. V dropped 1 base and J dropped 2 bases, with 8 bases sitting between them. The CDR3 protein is CASSLGRTNYGYTF. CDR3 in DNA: TGTGCCAGCAGTTTAGGTCGGACAAACTATGGCTACACCTTC.

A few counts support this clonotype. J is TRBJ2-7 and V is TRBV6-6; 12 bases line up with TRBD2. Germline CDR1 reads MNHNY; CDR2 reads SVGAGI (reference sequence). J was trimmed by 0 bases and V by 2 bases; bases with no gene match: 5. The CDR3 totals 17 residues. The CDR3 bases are TGTGCCAGCAGTTACGGACTAGCGGGAATGAGCTCCTACGAGCAGTACTTC. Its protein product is CASSYGLAGMSSYEQYF.

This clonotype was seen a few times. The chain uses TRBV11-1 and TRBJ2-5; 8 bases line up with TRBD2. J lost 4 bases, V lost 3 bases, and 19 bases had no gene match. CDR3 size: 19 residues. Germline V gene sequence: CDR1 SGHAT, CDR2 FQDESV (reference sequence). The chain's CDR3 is CASSFLGLAGTRRLETQYF. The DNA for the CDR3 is TGTGCCAGCAGCTTCTTGGGGCTAGCGGGTACAAGACGTTTAGAGACCCAGTACTTC.

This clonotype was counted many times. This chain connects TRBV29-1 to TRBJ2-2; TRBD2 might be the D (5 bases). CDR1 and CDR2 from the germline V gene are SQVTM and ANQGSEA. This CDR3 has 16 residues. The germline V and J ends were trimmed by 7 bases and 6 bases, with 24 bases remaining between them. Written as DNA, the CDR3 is TGCAGCGCAAAGGGCGGGTTGCCTGGGATGTCCGGGGAGCTGTTTTTT. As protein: CSAKGGLPGMSGELFF.

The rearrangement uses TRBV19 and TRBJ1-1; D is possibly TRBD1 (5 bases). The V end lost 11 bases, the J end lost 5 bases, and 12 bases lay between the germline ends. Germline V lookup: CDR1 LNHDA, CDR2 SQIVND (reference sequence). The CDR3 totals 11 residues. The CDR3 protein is CAGYRGTEAFF. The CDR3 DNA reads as TGTGCCGGATATAGGGGAACTGAAGCTTTCTTT.

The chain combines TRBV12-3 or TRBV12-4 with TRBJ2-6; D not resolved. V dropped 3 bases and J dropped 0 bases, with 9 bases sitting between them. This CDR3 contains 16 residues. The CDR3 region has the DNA TGTGCCAGCAGTTTGAGGACGGGCTCTGGGGCCAACGTCCTGACTTTC. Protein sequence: CASSLRTGSGANVLTF.

The CDR3: CASSPGTRGVGQPQYF. The CDR3 DNA reads TGTGCCAGCAGCCCGGGGACACGGGGAGTCGGTCAGCCCCAGTACTTC. The V call is TRBV7-3, the J call TRBJ2-5, with a tentative D call TRBD1 (6 bases). Germline CDR1 reads SGHTA; CDR2 reads FQGTGA. The germline V and J ends were trimmed by 5 bases and 9 bases, with 25 bases remaining between them. The CDR3 spans 16 residues.

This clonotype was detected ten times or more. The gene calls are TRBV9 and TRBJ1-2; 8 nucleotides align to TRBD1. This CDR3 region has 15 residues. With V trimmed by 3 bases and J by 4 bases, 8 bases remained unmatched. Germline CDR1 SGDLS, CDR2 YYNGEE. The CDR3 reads CASSGSGGAGYGYTF. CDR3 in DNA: TGTGCCAGCAGCGGATCAGGGGGCGCCGGCTATGGCTACACCTTC.

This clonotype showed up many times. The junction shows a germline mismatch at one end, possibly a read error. CDR3 bases: TGTGCCAGCAGTCCAGGGACTAGCGGGGGTCAAGAGACCCAGTACTTC. It translates to CASSPGTSGGQETQYF. The rearrangement uses TRBV5-1 and TRBJ2-5, with TRBD2 matching 14 bases. CDR1 SGHRS and CDR2 YFSETQ come from the germline V gene. CDR3 length: 16 amino acids.

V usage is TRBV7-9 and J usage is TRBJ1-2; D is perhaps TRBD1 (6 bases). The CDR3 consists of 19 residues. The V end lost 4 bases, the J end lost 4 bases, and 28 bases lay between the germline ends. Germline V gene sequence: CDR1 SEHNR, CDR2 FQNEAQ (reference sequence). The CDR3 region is CASSSQDYYEQGMVYGYTF. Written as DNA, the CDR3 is TGTGCCAGCAGCTCGCAGGATTACTACGAGCAGGGGATGGTCTATGGCTACACCTTC.

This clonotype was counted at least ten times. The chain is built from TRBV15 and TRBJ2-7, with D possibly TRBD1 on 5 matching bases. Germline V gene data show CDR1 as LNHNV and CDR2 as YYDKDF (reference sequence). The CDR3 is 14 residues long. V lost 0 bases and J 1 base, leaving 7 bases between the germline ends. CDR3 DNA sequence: TGTGCCACCAGCAGAGAGCCAGGGTCCTACGAGCAGTACTTC. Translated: CATSREPGSYEQYF. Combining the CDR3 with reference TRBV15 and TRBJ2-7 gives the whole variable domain DAMVIQNPRYQVTQFGKPVTLSCSQTLNHNVMYWYQQKSSQAPKLLFHYYDKDFNNEADTPDNFQSRRPNTSFCFLDIRSPGLGDTAMYLCATSREPGSYEQYFGPGTRLTVT.

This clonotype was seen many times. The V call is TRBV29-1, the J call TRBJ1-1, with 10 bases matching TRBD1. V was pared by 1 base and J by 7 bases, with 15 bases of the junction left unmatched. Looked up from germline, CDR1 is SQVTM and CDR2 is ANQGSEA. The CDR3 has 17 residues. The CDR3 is CSVEGVRQGALRLEAFF. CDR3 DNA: TGCAGCGTTGAAGGGGTACGACAGGGGGCATTGCGCCTTGAAGCTTTCTTT.

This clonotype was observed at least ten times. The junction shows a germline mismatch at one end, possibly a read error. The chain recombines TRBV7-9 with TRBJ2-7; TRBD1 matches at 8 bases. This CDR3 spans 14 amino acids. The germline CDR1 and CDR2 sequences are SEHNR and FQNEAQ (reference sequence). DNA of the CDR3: TGCGCCAGCAGCTTGGGACAGGCCCGGGACGAGCAGTACTTC. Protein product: CASSLGQARDEQYF. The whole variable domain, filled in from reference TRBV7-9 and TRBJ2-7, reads DTGVSQNPRHKITKRGQNVTFRCDPISEHNRLYWYRQTLGQGPEFLTYFQNEAQLEKSRLLSDRFSAERPKGSFSTLEIQRTEQGDSAMYLCASSLGQARDEQYFGPGTRLTVT.

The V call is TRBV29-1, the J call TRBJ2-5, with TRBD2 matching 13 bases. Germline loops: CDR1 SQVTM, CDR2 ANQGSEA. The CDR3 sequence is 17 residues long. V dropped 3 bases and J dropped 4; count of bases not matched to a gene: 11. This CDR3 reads CSVESGLAGLAAETQYF. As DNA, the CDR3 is TGCAGCGTTGAGTCGGGACTAGCGGGGCTCGCCGCAGAGACCCAGTACTTC.

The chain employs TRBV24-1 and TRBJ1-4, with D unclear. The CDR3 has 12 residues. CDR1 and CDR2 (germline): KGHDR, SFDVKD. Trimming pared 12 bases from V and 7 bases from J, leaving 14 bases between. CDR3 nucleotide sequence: TGTGCCGTCAAGGGTACACTTGAAAAACTGTTTTTT. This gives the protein CAVKGTLEKLFF.

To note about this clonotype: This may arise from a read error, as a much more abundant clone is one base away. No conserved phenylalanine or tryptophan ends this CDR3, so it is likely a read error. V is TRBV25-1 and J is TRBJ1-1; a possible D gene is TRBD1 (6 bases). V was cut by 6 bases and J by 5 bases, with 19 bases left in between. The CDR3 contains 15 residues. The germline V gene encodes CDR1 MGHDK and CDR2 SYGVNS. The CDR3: CASSSPRGARTEAFL. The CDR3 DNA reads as TGTGCCAGCAGCTCCCCACGGGGGGCTAGGACTGAAGCTTTCCTT.

The CDR3 sequence is CASSQEWRGLSSPLHF. The CDR3 DNA sequence: TGTGCCAGCAGCCAAGAATGGCGGGGGTTAAGCTCACCCCTCCACTTT. The V and J genes are TRBV9 and TRBJ1-6; D is possibly TRBD1 (5 bases). The germline CDR1 and CDR2 sequences are SGDLS and YYNGEE. Trimming shortened V by 4 bases and J by 10 bases, and 21 bases separated the two germline ends. The CDR3 runs 16 residues.

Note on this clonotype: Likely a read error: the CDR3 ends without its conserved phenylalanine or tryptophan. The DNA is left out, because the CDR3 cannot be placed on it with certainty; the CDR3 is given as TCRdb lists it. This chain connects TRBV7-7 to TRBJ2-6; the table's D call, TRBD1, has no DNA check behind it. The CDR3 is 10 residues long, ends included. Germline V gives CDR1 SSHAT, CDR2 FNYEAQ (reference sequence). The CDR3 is CASSSKTGKV.